This entry features one T cell receptor beta chain sequence. Random hexamers were used to reverse transcribe the RNA input (roughly 0.5 to 1 ug). TCRdb analysed the immunoSEQ multiplex PCR reads with MiXCR anew, one entry per CDR3 protein. Of a few hundred thousand distinct CDR3 sequences listed, 70% to 90% are singletons. The junction had 9 bases not matched to a gene; V was cut back by 6 bases and J by 5 bases. The CDR3 totals 15 residues. Germline V lookup: CDR1 DFQATT, CDR2 SNEGSKA (reference sequence). The record originates from a study of CD8 T cells in Susac syndrome. The clonotype was recovered from a human donor with multiple sclerosis. The chain recombines TRBV20-1 with TRBJ2-5; 13 bases are a match to TRBD2. Sequencing input: CD8+ T cells from PBMCs. CDR3 DNA: TGCAGTGCCGCTCCCTCACTAGCGGGAGGGGAGACCCAGTACTTC. Its translation: CSAAPSLAGGETQYF.